This T cell receptor (beta chain) emerged from a study of cytomegalovirus exposure and HLA in healthy donors. Study overall: An early release of data contained some 80 million unique TCRs, which came from HLA-typed donors.

A multiplex PCR was run with 60 Vbeta primers and 13 Jbeta primers. Sequenced by immunoSEQ multiplex PCR; TCRdb stores in-frame clones only, minus some. The sample lists some 120,000 clones, around 74% occurring once. Unrecorded immune exposure was likely among donors, who were nominally healthy when sampled. Looked up from germline, CDR1 is SGHRS and CDR2 is YFSETQ. V lost 0 bases to trimming and J lost 2 bases; unmatched junction nucleotides: 2. The CDR3 has 14 amino acids. Points from the study as a whole: Rates of TCR association differed by HLA locus in a later analysis, with DRB1 highest and HLA-C lowest.

As for this clone: Its antigen is still unknown.

This chain connects TRBV5-1 to TRBJ2-7; the match to TRBD1 covers 7 bases. Sequencing used PBMCs. The source of this sequence is a man aged 25-40 years in good health and CMV-seronegative. CDR3 loop: CASSLGGGPYEQYF. The DNA for the CDR3 is TGCGCCAGCAGCTTGGGAGGGGGCCCCTACGAGCAGTACTTC.